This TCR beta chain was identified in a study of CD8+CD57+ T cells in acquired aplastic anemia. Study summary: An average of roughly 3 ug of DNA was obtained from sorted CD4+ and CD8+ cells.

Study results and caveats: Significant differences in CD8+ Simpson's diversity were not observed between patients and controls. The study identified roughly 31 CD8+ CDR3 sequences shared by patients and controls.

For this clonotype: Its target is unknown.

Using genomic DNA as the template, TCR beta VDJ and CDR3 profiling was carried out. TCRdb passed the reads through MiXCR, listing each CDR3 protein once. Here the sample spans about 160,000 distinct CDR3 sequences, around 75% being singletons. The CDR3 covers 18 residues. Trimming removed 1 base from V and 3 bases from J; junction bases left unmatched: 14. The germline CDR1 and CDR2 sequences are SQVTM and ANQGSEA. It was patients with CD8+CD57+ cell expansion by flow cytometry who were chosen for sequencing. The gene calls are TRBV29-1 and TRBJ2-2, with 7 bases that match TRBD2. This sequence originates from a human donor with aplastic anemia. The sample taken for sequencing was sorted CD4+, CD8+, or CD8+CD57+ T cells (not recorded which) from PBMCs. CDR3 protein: CSVEGIVGGTTDTGELFF. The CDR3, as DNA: TGCAGCGTTGAAGGCATAGTTGGCGGGACTACAGACACCGGGGAGCTGTTTTTT.